A selection of T cell receptor beta chains follows, all from one sample in a study of OX40 agonist ivuxolimab in advanced cancers. The table came from immunoSEQ multiplex PCR; TCRdb's copy has only in-frame clones and leaves some out. The sample lists some 150,000 clones, just over 90% occurring once. Sample: CD4+ or CD8+ T cells sorted from blood, taken in a trial of the OX40 agonist ivuxolimab. The source of these receptors is an adult with an advanced solid tumor such as melanoma, head and neck, liver or kidney cancer. CDR3s leave out the opening cysteine and the closing phenylalanine or tryptophan.

j_call v_call cdr3_aa
TRBJ2-5 TRBV7-3 ASSLDSEETQY
TRBJ1-1 TRBV5-1 ASSLRVGGGRNTEAF
TRBJ2-7 TRBV5-4 ASSLDPKGSGVREQY
TRBJ2-1 TRBV4-3 ASSQDPRGSTANEQF
TRBJ2-2 TRBV6-5 ASRHTGITGELF
TRBJ2-3 TRBV11-2 ASSLEPSGTPDTQY
TRBJ1-6 TRBV5-4 ASSPTGQGASPLH
TRBJ1-2 TRBV7-7 ASSDTRDGHGYT
TRBJ2-3 TRBV6-6 ASHRQGVDTDTQY
TRBJ1-2 TRBV6-6 ASRDTSYGYT
TRBJ2-5 TRBV27 ASSLFPLAGETQY
TRBJ1-1 TRBV5-1 ATRILGGGTEAF
TRBJ2-7 TRBV7-2 ATGAGSSYEQY
TRBJ2-7 TRBV6-1 ATTGTGNYEQY
TRBJ2-7 TRBV11-2 ASSLGWTGGHEQY
TRBJ1-6 TRBV18 ASSTGTGDFSPLH
TRBJ1-1 TRBV28 ATARGQTEAF
TRBJ1-4 TRBV7-9 ASSLHQGGEKLF
TRBJ2-5 TRBV7-2 ASSRTGEFGQETQY
TRBJ2-5 TRBV6-5 ASSQVRETQY
TRBJ2-3 TRBV27 ASSTLANPDTQY
TRBJ2-7 TRBV30 AWSSGTGGKAYEQY